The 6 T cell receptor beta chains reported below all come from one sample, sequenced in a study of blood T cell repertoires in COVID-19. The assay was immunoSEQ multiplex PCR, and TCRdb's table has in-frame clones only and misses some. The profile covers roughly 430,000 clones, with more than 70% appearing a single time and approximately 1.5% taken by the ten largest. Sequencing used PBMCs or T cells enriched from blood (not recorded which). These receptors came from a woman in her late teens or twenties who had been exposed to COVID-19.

CDR3 nucleotide sequence: TGCGCCAGCAGCCAAGAGGTCGGCGGGAGGTTCTACAATGAGCAGTTCTTC. It specifies CASSQEVGGRFYNEQFF. The rearrangement joins TRBV4-1 to TRBJ2-1; TRBD2 matches at 8 bases. The length of the CDR3 is 17 residues. Germline V gene lookup returns CDR1 MGHRA and CDR2 YSYEKL. The J segment lost 3 bases and the V segment lost 0 bases, leaving 7 bases of the junction unmatched.

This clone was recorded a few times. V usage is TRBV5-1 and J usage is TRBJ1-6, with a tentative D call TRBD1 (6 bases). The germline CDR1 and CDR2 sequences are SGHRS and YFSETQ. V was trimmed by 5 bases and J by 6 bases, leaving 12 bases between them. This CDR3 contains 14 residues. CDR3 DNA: TGCGCCAGCAGTGGACAGTCCCCTAATTCACCCCTCCACTTT. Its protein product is CASSGQSPNSPLHF.

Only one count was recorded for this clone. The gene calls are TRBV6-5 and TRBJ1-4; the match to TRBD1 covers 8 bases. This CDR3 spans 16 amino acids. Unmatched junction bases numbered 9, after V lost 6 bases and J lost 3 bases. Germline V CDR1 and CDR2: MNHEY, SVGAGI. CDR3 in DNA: TGTGCCAGCAGCTACGGGACAGGATCCTCTAATGAAAAACTGTTTTTT. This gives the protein CASSYGTGSSNEKLFF.

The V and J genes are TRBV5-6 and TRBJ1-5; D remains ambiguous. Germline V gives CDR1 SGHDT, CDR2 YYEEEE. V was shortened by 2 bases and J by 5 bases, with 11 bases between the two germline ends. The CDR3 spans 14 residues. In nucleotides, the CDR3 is TGTGCCAGCAGCTTAGGTCTCGGGGATCAGCCCCAGCATTTT. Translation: CASSLGLGDQPQHF.

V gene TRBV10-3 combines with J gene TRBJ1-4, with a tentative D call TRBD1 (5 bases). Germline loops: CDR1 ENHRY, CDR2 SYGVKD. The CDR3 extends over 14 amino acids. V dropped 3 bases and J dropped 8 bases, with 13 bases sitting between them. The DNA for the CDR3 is TGTGCCATCAGTGAACCAGGGACTGGGGAAAAACTGTTTTTT. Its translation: CAISEPGTGEKLFF.

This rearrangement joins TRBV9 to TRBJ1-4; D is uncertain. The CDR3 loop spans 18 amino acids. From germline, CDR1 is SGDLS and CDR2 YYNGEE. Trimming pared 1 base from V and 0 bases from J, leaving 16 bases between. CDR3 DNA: TGTGCCAGCAGCGTAATCCCACAGACCGAAGCAACTAATGAAAAACTGTTTTTT. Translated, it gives CASSVIPQTEATNEKLFF.